This T cell receptor (beta chain) stems from a study of cytomegalovirus exposure and HLA in healthy donors. Notes on the study in general: The sole available immune exposure information was CMV serostatus. Rarity marked most TCR sequences, yet some public TCRs occurred in many donors.

Trimming shortened V by 0 bases and J by 3 bases, and 10 bases separated the two germline ends. The CDR3 has 14 amino acids. Germline V gives CDR1 GTSNPN, CDR2 SVGIG (reference sequence). PCR amplification relied on 60 Vbeta primers (plus 13 Jbeta primers). The table came from immunoSEQ multiplex PCR; TCRdb's copy has only in-frame clones and leaves some out. The profile shows some 150,000 clones, 70% of them singletons. About this clone itself: Its target is not known.

The sequence was obtained from a woman aged 25 to 39 in good health and CMV-seronegative. The chain links TRBV30 to TRBJ2-3, with D possibly being TRBD2 (6 bases). Sequenced material: PBMCs. The CDR3 nucleotides are TGTGCCTGGAGTGTGACGGAGGGGACAGATACGCAGTATTTT. It translates to CAWSVTEGTDTQYF.